There are many counts of the clone carrying this T cell receptor (beta chain). Its antigen remains unidentified. Amplification of TCR beta CDR3 regions used RNA as the template. An initial round of RT-PCR targeting the TCR CDR3 relied on the HTBI primer set. MiXCR, run by TCRdb on the multiplex PCR reads, gives a single entry per CDR3 protein. This table holds some 350,000 distinct CDR3 sequences, roughly 15% found once. This record belongs to a study of T cells in Graves' hyperthyroidism and ophthalmopathy. Study-level background: Peripheral blood was secured at the point of initial diagnosis, before any treatment. Study-wide points: Stable hyperthyroidism and ophthalmopathy were separated using 13 V-J signatures. Peripheral blood also featured most of the thyroid clonotypes expanded above 0.001.

Sequenced material: blood. The clonotype comes from a woman in her forties with Graves' ophthalmopathy.

This chain's CDR3 is CASSTPKWDHTDTQYF. The CDR3 DNA reads as TGTGCCAGTAGTACTCCTAAGTGGGACCACACAGATACGCAGTATTTT. The chain is built from TRBV19 and TRBJ2-3, with D perhaps assigned TRBD1 or TRBD2 (5 bases each). Germline-derived CDR1 and CDR2 are LNHDA and SQIVND (reference sequence). The CDR3 length is 16 residues. Trimming cost V 4 bases and J 2 bases, with 16 bases left between them.